This TCR beta chain was obtained from a study of STAT3 mutations in large granular lymphocyte leukemia (dated by TCRdb to about 2019). Regarding the study in general: In roughly half of the longitudinally sequenced T-LGLL patients, canonical activating STAT3 mutations were detected. Over half of the T-LGLL patients were given one or more immunosuppressive therapy regimens, and 40% to 50% of those treated had a hematologic response. Serial deep sequencing of TCRbeta CDR3 and STAT3 was performed in patients with T-cell large granular lymphocyte leukemia to reconstruct clonal hierarchy and dynamics. More than 15 representative T-LGLL cases were selected from an initial cohort of some 200 LGL patients for longitudinal TCRbeta and STAT3 sequencing. As controls, the study also included longitudinal sequencing of a couple of patients with natural killer LGL leukemia. Each patient was sequenced at an average of around 3.8 time points, ranging from 2 to 8 samplings.

TCRbeta libraries were sequenced on an Illumina MiSeq, averaging approximately 44,000 productive templates per sample. TCRbeta CDR3 libraries were generated with the immunoSEQ assay using multiplex PCR amplification. In the source study's methods: Repertoire diversity was calculated as previously defined, and values close to 0 indicated extremely monoclonal samples. TCRdb holds this immuneACCESS table with in-frame rearrangements only. Some clones are missing; in checked studies, unresolved V genes explain under half, and the rest has no known cause. V, J and clone size are those of that table, while D and trimming were read from the DNA. The sample yields approximately 29,000 clones; about 90% were counted once. The ten largest clones represent more than 9.5% of the sample. DNA was extracted from blood mononuclear cells, with the same DNA used for both TCR and STAT3 sequencing. Details on this clone: The specificity of this receptor is unknown. Base qualities are not provided; no much larger clone lies one nucleotide away.

From a lookup of the germline V gene, CDR1 and CDR2 are MGHDK and SYGVNS. V is clipped by 6 bases and J by 5 bases, and the sequence between their germline boundaries is 13 bases long. The CDR3, from cysteine to phenylalanine, totals 13 residues. The read is trimmed to its CDR3 DNA, 39 bases read in frame from base 1. The research as a whole found: TCR clonotype switching after therapy was seen in about 35% of the 18 patients, with all newly emerging clones being STAT3 wild type. Because codominant clonotypes persisted in some patients, a small but highly pathogenic clone may have been missed. Because no samples were available when a clone first appeared, clonal expansion had to be inferred from samplings taken at other points. The linking of therapy response to changes in TCR clonal burden was complicated by variable intervals between samplings and differing treatment regimens. In several patients, dominant TCR clone burden exceeded STAT3 mutant burden, suggesting STAT3 mutation arose secondarily within a pre-expanded clone. All T-LGLL patients had at least one immunodominant TCRbeta clonotype, and roughly half had multiple immunodominant subclonotypes.

The specimen sequenced was peripheral blood mononuclear cells. This clonotype was obtained from a man in his fifties or sixties with T-cell large granular lymphocyte leukemia. Some clones in this sample may be carry-over from other donors' samples. The age is the age at diagnosis. Rearrangement joined TRBV25-1 to TRBJ1-1; the D segment cannot be called with confidence. The base sequence is TGTGCCAGCAGGAGTCTGGGGAGGACTGAAGCTTTCTTT. This gives the protein CASRSLGRTEAFF.